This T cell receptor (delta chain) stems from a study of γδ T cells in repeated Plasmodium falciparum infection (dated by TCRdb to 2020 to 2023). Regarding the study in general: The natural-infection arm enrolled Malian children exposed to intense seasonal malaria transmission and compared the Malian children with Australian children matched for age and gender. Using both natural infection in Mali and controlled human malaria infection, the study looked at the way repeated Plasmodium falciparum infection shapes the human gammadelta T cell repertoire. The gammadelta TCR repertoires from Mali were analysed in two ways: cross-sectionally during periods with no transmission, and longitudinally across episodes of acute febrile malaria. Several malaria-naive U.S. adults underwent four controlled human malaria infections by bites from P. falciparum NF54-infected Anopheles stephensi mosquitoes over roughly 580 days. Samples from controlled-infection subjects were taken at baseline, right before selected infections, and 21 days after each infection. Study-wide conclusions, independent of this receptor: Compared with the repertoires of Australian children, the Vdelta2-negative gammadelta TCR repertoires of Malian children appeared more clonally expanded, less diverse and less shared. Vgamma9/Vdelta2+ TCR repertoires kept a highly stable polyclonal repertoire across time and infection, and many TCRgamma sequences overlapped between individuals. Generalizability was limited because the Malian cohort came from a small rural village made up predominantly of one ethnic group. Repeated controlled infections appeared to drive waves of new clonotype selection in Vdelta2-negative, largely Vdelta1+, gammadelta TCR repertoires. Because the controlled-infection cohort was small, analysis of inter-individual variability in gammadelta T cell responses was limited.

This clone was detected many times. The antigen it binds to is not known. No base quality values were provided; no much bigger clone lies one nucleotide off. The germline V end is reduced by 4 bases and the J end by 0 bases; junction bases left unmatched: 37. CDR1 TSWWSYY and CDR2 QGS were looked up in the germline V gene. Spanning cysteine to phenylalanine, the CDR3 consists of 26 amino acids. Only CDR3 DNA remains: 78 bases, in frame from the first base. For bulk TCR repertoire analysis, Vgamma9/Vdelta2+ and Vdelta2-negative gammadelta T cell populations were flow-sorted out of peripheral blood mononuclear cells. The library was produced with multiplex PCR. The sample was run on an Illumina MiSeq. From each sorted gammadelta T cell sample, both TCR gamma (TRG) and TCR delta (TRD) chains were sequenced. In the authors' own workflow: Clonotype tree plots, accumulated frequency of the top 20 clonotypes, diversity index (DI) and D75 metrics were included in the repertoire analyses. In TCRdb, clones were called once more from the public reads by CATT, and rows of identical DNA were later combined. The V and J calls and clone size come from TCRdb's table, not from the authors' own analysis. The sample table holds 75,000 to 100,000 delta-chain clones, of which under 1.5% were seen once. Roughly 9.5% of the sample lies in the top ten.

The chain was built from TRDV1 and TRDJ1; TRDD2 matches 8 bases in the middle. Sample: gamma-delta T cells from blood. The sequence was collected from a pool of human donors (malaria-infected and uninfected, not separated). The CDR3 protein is CALGARPSYDPHSFLTSVTYTDKLIF. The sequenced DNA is TGTGCTCTTGGGGCAAGGCCTTCATACGACCCCCACTCCTTCCTAACAAGCGTAACGTACACCGATAAACTCATCTTT.